This T cell receptor (beta chain) was profiled in a study of shared clonotypes between healthy human individuals. Study summary: Three plates were used per donor for CD4 naive, three for CD4 memory, two for CD8 naive and one for CD8 memory.

The germline V and J ends were trimmed by 8 bases and 2 bases, with 1 base remaining between them. Germline lookup yields CDR1 MNHEY and CDR2 SVGAGI. The CDR3 length is 10 residues. With respect to this clone: Other DNA sequences in the same sample also yield this CDR3.

The method was immunoSEQ multiplex PCR; TCRdb's version includes in-frame clones alone and lacks a portion of them. The table includes about 2.2 million clones, around 93% detected once. The naive CD8 population came from CD45RO-negative cells selected for CCR7, without terminally differentiated effector memory CD45RA+ cells. The rearrangement joins TRBV6-5 to TRBJ1-5; D ambiguous. The receptor was derived from a man between 18 and 29 years old in good health. Some clones in this sample may be carry-over from other donors' samples. Sequencing input: naive CD8+ T cells from PBMCs. The DNA of the CDR3 is TGTGCCAGCGGCAATCAGCCCCAGCATTTT. Translating it yields CASGNQPQHF.